This T cell receptor (beta chain) is from a study of blood T cell repertoires in COVID-19. Study information: There were acute and convalescent COVID-19 samples, and they came from the United States, Italy and Spain.

The germline V gene encodes CDR1 SGHTA and CDR2 FQGTGA. The CDR3 runs to 15 residues. Germline trimming cut 5 bases from V and 6 bases from J; bases unmatched to any gene: 7. Data came from immunoSEQ multiplex PCR; TCRdb stores just in-frame clones and leaves some out. The table records around 100,000 clones, approximately 84% of them present only once. The J gene is TRBJ2-1, the V gene TRBV7-3; 10 nucleotides line up with TRBD2. The sequencing input was peripheral blood. The TCR was taken from a woman aged 55-70 years with acute or convalescent COVID-19. CDR3 sequence reads: CASSEIAGGTNEQFF. Here the CDR3 DNA reads TGTGCCAGCAGCGAGATAGCGGGGGGCACCAATGAGCAGTTCTTC.